Shown below are 10 T cell receptor beta chains from a single sample sequenced in a study of monozygotic twins with inflammatory bowel disease. TCRdb reprocessed the 5' RACE reads and stores each CDR3 protein as one record, lacking DNA. This table holds fewer than 400,000 distinct CDR3 sequences. The source material was blood. Receptors originate from a human donor with ulcerative colitis or Crohn's disease, or a healthy co-twin of an affected twin (not recorded which).

This chain joins TRBV5-1 and TRBJ2-2; with no DNA, the TCRdb D assignment of TRBD1 cannot be verified. Germline CDR1 is SGHRS and CDR2 is YFSETQ. The CDR3 runs 15 residues. The CDR3 loop is CASSLSQGANGELFF.

The gene calls are TRBV5-1 and TRBJ2-7; TCRdb calls TRBD2, which cannot be checked without DNA. This CDR3 contains 16 residues. The germline V gene has CDR1 SGHRS and CDR2 YFSETQ. The CDR3 sequence is CASSLDSGRFQYEQYF.

This chain joins TRBV5-1 and TRBJ2-7; TCRdb names TRBD2, which stays unverified in the absence of DNA. CDR1 and CDR2 from the germline V gene are SGHRS and YFSETQ. The CDR3 sequence is 15 residues long. The CDR3: CASSLGGAPGNEQYF.

This chain links TRBV19 with TRBJ2-3; TCRdb's D call, TRBD1, is unchecked because there is no DNA. CDR3 length: 15 residues. Germline CDR1 and CDR2: LNHDA and SQIVND (reference sequence). CDR3 residues: CASQDRDRYTDTQYF.

CDR3: CSAIAGLAGGRGYNEQFF. The chain employs TRBV20-1 and TRBJ2-1; TCRdb calls TRBD2, which cannot be checked without DNA. Germline V gives CDR1 DFQATT, CDR2 SNEGSKA (reference sequence). This CDR3 comprises 18 residues.

This rearrangement joins TRBV11-2 to TRBJ1-4; the TCRdb call, TRBD1, lacks DNA for checking. Germline assignment: CDR1 SGHAT and CDR2 FQNNGV. The CDR3 length is 17 residues. The CDR3 sequence is CASSLVGSTGENEKLFF.

The chain is built from TRBV18 and TRBJ2-7; TCRdb proposes TRBD1, but this gene call is untestable without DNA. This CDR3 has 13 amino acids. CDR1 is KGHSH and CDR2 is LQKENI in the germline V gene. CDR3 loop: CASRMGAVYEQYF.

V gene TRBV6-2 or TRBV6-3 combines with J gene TRBJ2-7; the D call from TCRdb, TRBD2, cannot be confirmed without DNA. The germline CDR1 and CDR2 sequences are MNHEY and SVGEGT. The CDR3 loop spans 16 amino acids. The CDR3 loop is CASSYTTGLTVYEQYF.

J is TRBJ2-7 and V is TRBV20-1. There are 13 residues in the CDR3. The germline V gene encodes CDR1 DFQATT and CDR2 SNEGSKA (reference sequence). The CDR3 reads CSARPPVRYEQYF.

The CDR3 region is CASSRQGKSEAFF. The chain recombines TRBV4-1 with TRBJ1-1; TCRdb selects TRBD1, and the lack of DNA leaves this call unchecked. The CDR3 contains 13 residues. Germline CDR1 MGHRA, CDR2 YSYEKL.